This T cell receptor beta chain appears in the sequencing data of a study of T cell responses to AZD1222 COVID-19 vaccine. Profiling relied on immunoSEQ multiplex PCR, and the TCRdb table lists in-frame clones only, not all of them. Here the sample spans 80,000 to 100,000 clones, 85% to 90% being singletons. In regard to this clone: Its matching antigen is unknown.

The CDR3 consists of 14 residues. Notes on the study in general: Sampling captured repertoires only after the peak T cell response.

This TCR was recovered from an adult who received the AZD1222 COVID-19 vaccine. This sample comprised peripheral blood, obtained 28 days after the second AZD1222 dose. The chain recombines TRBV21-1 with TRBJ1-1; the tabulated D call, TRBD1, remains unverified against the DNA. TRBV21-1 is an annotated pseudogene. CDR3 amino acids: CASSKAQGKTEAFF. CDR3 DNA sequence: TGTGCCAGCAGCAAAGCGCAGGGGAAGACTGAAGCTTTCTTT.